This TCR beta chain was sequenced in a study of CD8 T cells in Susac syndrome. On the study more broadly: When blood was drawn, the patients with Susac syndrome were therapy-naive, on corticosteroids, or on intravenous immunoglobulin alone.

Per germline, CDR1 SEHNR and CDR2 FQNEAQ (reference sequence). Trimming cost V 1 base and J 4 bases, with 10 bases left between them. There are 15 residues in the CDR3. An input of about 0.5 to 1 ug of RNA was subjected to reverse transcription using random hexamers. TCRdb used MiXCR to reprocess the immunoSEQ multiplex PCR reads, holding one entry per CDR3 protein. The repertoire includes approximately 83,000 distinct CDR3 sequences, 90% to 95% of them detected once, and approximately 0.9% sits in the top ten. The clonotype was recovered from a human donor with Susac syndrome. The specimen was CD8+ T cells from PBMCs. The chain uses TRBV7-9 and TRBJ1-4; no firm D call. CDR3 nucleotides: TGTGCCAGCAGCTTAGGGGCGGAGGTTAATGAAAAACTGTTTTTT. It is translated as CASSLGAEVNEKLFF.